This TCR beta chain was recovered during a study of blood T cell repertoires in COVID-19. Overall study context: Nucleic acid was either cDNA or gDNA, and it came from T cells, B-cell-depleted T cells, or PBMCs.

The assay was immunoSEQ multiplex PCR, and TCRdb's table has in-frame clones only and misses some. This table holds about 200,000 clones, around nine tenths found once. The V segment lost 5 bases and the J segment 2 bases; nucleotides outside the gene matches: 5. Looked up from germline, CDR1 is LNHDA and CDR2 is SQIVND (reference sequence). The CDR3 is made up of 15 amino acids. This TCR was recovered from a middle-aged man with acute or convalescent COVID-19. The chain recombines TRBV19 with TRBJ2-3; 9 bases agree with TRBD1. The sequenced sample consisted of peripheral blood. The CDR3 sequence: CASSETGGSTDTQYF. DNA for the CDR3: TGTGCCAGTAGTGAGACAGGGGGGTCCACAGATACGCAGTATTTT.